This T cell receptor (beta chain) was identified during a study of cytomegalovirus exposure and HLA in healthy donors. Worth noting for this clone: The antigen remains undetermined.

When sampled, the donors appeared nominally healthy, though they likely had unrecorded immune exposures. The primer mix had 60 Vbeta and 13 Jbeta primers. In the source study's methods: Later work found 80 million or so unique TCR beta chains, with about 10 million shared. The assay was immunoSEQ multiplex PCR, and TCRdb's table has in-frame clones only and misses some. V and J calls and clone size follow that table, whereas D and trimming were derived from the DNA. This table has about 160,000 clones, around 85% appearing once. The germline gives CDR1 SGHAT, CDR2 FQDESV (reference sequence). The CDR3 length is 15 residues. The V end lost 5 bases, the J end lost 3 bases, and 17 bases lay between the germline ends. General observations from the study: By HLA locus, TCR association rates varied in a later analysis, with DRB1 showing the most and HLA-C the fewest. In the analysis, some V segments, TRBV6-2 and TRBV6-3 included, were excluded as indistinguishable.

The chain uses TRBV11-1 and TRBJ2-7, with a weak D call TRBD2 (5 bases). Sequenced material: PBMCs. This receptor was taken from a middle-aged man in good health and CMV-seronegative. CDR3 DNA: TGTGCCAGCAGCCGACCGGGGTCTATTAACTACGAGCAGTACTTC. Translated: CASSRPGSINYEQYF. The full variable domain, completed using reference TRBV11-1 and TRBJ2-7, is EAEVAQSPRYKITEKSQAVAFWCDPISGHATLYWYRQILGQGPELLVQFQDESVVDDSQLPKDRFSAERLKGVDSTLKIQPAELGDSAMYLCASSRPGSINYEQYFGPGTRLTVT.